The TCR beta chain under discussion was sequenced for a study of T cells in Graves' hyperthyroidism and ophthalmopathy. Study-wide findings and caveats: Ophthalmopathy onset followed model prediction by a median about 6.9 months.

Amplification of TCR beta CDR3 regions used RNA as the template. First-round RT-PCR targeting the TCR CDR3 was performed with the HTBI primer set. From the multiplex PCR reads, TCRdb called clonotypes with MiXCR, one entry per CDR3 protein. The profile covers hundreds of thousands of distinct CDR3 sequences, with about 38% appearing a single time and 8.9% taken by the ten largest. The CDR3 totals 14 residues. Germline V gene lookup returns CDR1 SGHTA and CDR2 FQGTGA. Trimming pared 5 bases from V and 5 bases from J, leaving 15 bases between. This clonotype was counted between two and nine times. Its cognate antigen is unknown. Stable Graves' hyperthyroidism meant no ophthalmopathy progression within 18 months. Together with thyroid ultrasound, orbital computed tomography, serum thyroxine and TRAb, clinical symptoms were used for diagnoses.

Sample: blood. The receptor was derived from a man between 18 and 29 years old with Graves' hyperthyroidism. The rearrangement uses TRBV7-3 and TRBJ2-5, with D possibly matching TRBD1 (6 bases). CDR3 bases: TGTGCCAGCAGCGTAGGACATCAGGGGGAGACCCAGTACTTC. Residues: CASSVGHQGETQYF. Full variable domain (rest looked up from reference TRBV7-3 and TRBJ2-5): GAGVSQTPSNKVTEKGKYVELRCDPISGHTALYWYRQSLGQGPEFLIYFQGTGAADDSGLPNDRFFAVRPEGSVSTLKIQRTERGDSAVYLCASSVGHQGETQYFGPGTRLLVL.